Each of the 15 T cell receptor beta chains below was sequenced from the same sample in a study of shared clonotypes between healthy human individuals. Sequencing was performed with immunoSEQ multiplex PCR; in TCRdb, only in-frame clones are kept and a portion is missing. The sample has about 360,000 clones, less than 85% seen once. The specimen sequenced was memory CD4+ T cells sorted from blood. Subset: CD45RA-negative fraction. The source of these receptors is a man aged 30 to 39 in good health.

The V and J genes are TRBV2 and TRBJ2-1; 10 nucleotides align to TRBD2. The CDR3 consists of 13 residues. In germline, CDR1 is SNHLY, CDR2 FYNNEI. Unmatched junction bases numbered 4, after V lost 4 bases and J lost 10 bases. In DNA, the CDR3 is TGTGCCAGCAGTGGCAGCGGGGGGGTCGAGCAGTTCTTC. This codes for CASSGSGGVEQFF.

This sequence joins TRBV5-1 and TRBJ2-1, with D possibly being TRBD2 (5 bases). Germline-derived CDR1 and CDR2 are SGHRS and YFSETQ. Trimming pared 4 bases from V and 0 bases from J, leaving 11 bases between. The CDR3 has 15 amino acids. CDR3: CASSPTTSSYNEQFF. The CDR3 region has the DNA TGCGCCAGCAGCCCGACTACGAGCTCCTACAATGAGCAGTTCTTC.

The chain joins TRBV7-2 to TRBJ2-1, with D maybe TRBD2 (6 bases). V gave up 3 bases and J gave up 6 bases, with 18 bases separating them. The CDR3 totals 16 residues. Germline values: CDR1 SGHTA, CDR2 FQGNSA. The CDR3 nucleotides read TGTGCCAGCAGCTTTTCGGCGGGGAGGTATGGCAATGAGCAGTTCTTC. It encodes CASSFSAGRYGNEQFF.

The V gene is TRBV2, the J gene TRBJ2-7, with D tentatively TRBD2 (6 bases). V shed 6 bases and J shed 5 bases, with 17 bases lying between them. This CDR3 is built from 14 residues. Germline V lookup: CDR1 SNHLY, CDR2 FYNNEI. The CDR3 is CASRSERGGNEQYF. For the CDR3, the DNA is TGTGCCAGCAGATCGGAACGAGGAGGGAACGAGCAGTACTTC.

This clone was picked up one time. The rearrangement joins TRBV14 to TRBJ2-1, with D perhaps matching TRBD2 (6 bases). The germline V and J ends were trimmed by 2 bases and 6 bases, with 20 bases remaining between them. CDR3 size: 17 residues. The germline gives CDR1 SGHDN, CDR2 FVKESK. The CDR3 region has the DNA TGTGCCAGCAGCCAAACGCTGGGTACGGGAGACGGCAATGAGCAGTTCTTC. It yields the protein CASSQTLGTGDGNEQFF.

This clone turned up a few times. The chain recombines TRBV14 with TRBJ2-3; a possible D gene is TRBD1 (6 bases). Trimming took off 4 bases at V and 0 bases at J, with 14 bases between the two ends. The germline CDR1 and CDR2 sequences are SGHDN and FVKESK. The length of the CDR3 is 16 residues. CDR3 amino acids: CASSLRRQASTDTQYF. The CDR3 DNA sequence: TGTGCCAGCAGCCTACGTAGACAGGCGAGCACAGATACGCAGTATTTT.

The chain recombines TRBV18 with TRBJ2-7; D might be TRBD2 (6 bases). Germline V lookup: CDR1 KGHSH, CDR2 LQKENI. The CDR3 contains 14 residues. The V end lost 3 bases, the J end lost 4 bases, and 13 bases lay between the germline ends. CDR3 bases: TGTGCCAGCTCACCCGCGGGGCTGGGATACGAGCAGTACTTC. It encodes CASSPAGLGYEQYF.

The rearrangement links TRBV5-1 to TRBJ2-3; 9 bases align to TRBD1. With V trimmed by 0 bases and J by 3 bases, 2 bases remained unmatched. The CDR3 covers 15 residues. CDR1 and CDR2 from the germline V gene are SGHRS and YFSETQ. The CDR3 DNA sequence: TGCGCCAGCAGCTTGGAGGGGACAGGGACAGATACGCAGTATTTT. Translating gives CASSLEGTGTDTQYF.

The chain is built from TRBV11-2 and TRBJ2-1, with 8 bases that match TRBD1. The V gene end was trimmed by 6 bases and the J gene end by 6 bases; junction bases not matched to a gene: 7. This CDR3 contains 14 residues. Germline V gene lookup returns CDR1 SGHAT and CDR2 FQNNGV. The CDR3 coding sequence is TGTGCCAGCAGGAGGACAGGGTTTGTCAATGAGCAGTTCTTC. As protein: CASRRTGFVNEQFF.

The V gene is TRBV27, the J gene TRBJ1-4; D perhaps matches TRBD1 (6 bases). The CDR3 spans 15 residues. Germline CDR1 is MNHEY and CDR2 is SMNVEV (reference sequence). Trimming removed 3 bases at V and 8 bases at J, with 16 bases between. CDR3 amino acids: CASSFARGRGEKLFF. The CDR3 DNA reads TGTGCCAGCAGTTTTGCAAGGGGGAGAGGCGAAAAACTGTTTTTT. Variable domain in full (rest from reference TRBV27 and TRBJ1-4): EAQVTQNPRYLITVTGKKLTVTCSQNMNHEYMSWYRQDPGLGLRQIYYSMNVEVTDKGDVPEGYKVSRKEKRNFPLILESPSPNQTSLYFCASSFARGRGEKLFFGSGTQLSVL.

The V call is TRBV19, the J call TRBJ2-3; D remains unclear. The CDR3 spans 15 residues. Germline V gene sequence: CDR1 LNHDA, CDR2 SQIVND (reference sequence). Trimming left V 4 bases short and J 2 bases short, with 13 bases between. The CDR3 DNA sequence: TGTGCCAGTAGTACGACAAAGGATCCCACAGATACGCAGTATTTT. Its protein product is CASSTTKDPTDTQYF.

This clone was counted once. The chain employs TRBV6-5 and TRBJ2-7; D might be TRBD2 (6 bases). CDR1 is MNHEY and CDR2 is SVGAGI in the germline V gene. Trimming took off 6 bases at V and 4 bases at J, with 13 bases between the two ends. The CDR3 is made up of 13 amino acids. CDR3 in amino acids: CASSPRGAYEQYF. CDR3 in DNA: TGTGCCAGCAGCCCGCGGGGCGCTTACGAGCAGTACTTC.

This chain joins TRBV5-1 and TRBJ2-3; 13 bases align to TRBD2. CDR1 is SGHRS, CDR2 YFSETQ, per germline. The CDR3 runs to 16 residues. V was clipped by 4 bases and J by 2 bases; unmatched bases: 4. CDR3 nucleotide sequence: TGCGCCAGCAGCCTTGGGACTAGCGGGGACACAGATACGCAGTATTTT. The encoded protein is CASSLGTSGDTDTQYF.

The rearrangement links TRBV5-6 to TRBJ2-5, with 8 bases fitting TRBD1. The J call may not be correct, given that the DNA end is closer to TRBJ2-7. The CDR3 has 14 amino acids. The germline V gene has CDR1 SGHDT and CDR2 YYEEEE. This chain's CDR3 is CASSSPGQDYEQYF. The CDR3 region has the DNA TGTGCCAGCAGCTCCCCGGGACAGGACTACGAGCAGTACTTC.

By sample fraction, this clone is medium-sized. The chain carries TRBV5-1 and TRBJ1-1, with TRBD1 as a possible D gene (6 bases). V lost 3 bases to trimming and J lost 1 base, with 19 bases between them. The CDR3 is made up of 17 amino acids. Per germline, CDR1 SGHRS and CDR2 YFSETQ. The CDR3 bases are TGCGCCAGCAGCTCGAACCGCCCCCTAGGGGGGAACACTGAAGCTTTCTTT. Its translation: CASSSNRPLGGNTEAFF. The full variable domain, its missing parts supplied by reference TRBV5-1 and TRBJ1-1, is KAGVTQTPRYLIKTRGQQVTLSCSPISGHRSVSWYQQTPGQGLQFLFEYFSETQRNKGNFPGRFSGRQFSNSRSEMNVSTLELGDSALYLCASSSNRPLGGNTEAFFGQGTRLTVV.